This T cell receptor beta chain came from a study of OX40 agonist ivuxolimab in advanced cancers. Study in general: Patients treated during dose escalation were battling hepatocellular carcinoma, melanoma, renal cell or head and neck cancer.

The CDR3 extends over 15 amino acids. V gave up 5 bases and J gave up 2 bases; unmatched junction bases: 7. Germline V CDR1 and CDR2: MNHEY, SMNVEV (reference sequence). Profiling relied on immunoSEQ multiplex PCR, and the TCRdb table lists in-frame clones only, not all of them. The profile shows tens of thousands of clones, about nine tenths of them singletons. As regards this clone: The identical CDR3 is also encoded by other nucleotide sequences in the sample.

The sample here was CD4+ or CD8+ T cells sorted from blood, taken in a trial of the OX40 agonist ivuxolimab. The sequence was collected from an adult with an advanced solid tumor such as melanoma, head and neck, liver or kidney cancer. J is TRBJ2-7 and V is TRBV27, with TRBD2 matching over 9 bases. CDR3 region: CASSLSLAGTYEQYF. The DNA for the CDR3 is TGTGCCAGCAGTCTCTCGCTAGCGGGAACCTACGAGCAGTACTTC.